Following are 5 T cell receptor beta chains from one sample sequenced in a study of blood T cell repertoires in COVID-19. Sequenced by immunoSEQ multiplex PCR; TCRdb stores in-frame clones only, minus some. The sample consists of tens of thousands of clones, about three quarters of them appearing once. Sequencing was done on a sample of peripheral blood. The receptors originated from a man aged 25-40 years with COVID-19, enrolled during active disease.

The chain combines TRBV2 with TRBJ2-2; tentative D call: TRBD2 (5 bases). Trimming pared 5 bases from V and 5 bases from J, leaving 15 bases between. This CDR3 is built from 15 residues. Germline values: CDR1 SNHLY, CDR2 FYNNEI. In DNA form, the CDR3 reads TGTGCCAGCAGTAGTAGACTAAGCCCAACCGGGGAGCTGTTTTTT. Translating it yields CASSSRLSPTGELFF.

This clone was seen only a few times. The genes are TRBV11-3 and TRBJ2-4, with D tentatively TRBD1 (6 bases). V was cut by 1 base and J by 6 bases, with 16 bases left in between. In germline, CDR1 is SGHNT, CDR2 YENEEA. This CDR3 is 16 amino acids long. This CDR3 is CASSLGQDSPINIQYF. The CDR3 DNA reads as TGTGCCAGCAGCTTAGGTCAGGACAGCCCAATAAACATTCAGTACTTC.

This clone was seen a single time. The chain joins TRBV6-5 to TRBJ2-1; D might be TRBD2 (5 bases). Germline V CDR1 and CDR2: MNHEY, SVGAGI. The CDR3 totals 14 residues. V shed 4 bases and J shed 4 bases, with 11 bases lying between them. The CDR3 bases are TGTGCCAGCAGTTTCCGGGATTCATACAATGAGCAGTTCTTC. Translating gives CASSFRDSYNEQFF.

The CDR3 coding sequence is TGTGCCAGCAGCAGGAGGGGGCAGGTTGCCCCACGTTTCTACAATGAGCAGTTCTTC. This translates into CASSRRGQVAPRFYNEQFF. The chain employs TRBV21-1 and TRBJ2-1; TRBD1 reflects the table's D call only, with no check against the DNA. TRBV21-1 is labeled a pseudogene. CDR3 size: 19 residues.

In its sample, this clone was seen once. The V call is TRBV6-2 or TRBV6-3, the J call TRBJ1-1; 9 nucleotides agree with TRBD1. Trimming took 6 bases from V and 7 from J; bases not matched to a gene: 12. The CDR3 has 15 residues. Germline V CDR1 and CDR2: MNHEY, SVGEGT. The CDR3 nucleotides read TGTGCCAGCAGCTTGCAAGGGACAGGGTACAGTGAAGCTTTCTTT. Protein product: CASSLQGTGYSEAFF.